Below, one T cell receptor beta chain is given with its context. The target of this receptor is not known. Nothing much larger sits one base from this clone, and base qualities are not available. CDR3 length: 15 amino acids, cysteine to phenylalanine. Of all the DNA, just the CDR3 is kept, 45 bases in frame from base 1. The V end loses 3 bases and the J end loses 3 bases, and a stretch of 12 bases separates them. CDR1 and CDR2, looked up from the germline V gene, are MGHRA and YSYEKL. The data were obtained in a study of response to subunit inactivated influenza vaccine listed by TCRdb under 2018. At the level of the whole study: The study used deep quantitative T cell receptor repertoire profiling to track responses to a trivalent subunit inactivated influenza vaccine. Results and caveats for the whole study, not just this receptor: According to the authors, only a limited number of new T cells may be recruited by each seasonal influenza vaccination.

The method behind the library was RT-PCR. Sequencer: Illumina HiSeq 2500. TCRdb reprocessed the public reads (quality trimming at Q25 with fastp, clone calling with MiXCR) and kept in-frame beta chains. Every entry covers one CDR3 protein and lists the most common genes and DNA from its rows. The sample records about 310,000 distinct CDR3 sequences, 21% of which are singletons. Clones ranked in the top ten supply approximately 10% of the sample. This TCR was sampled from a man between 50 and 70 years old who received an inactivated influenza vaccine. Donor details come from another sample of the same person, matched by shared clones. This specimen consisted of PBMCs from blood, obtained approximately 20 months after vaccination. The chain couples TRBV4-1 to TRBJ1-3; the D segment cannot be called with confidence. The sequence in DNA is TGCGCCAGCAGCCAGTTCGGGCCCCTTGGAAACACCATATATTTT. Translated, it reads CASSQFGPLGNTIYF.